The clone carrying this T cell receptor beta chain has only one observation. Antigen: not known. This specimen comes from a study of shared clonotypes between healthy human individuals. The germline V gene has CDR1 MNHNY and CDR2 SVGAGI (reference sequence). The V gene lost 0 bases and the J gene lost 3 bases, with 7 bases spanning the gap. The CDR3 consists of 14 residues. Findings and limits, study-wide: Generation probabilities were higher for clonotypes shared across all four sorted-subset donors than for unshared ones.

Only in-frame clones appear in the TCRdb table, and some are missing; sequencing was by immunoSEQ multiplex PCR. The profile shows over 400,000 clones, 95% to 97% of them singletons. The sequence was obtained from a young woman in good health. The sample comprised naive CD4+ T cells sorted from blood. Subset described: CD45RA+ positively selected. This rearrangement joins TRBV6-6 to TRBJ2-3; maybe TRBD2 (5 bases). The CDR3 coding sequence is TGTGCCAGCAGTTACTCCTTAGCGACAGATACGCAGTATTTT. It encodes CASSYSLATDTQYF.